This entry features one TCR beta chain sequence. The data are from a study of blood T cell repertoires in COVID-19. Study summary: The United States, Italy and Spain supplied acute and convalescent COVID-19 samples. The cDNA or gDNA used as material had been derived from T cells, B-cell-depleted T cells, or PBMCs.

The Seattle patients, enrolled during active infection, were followed longitudinally. From germline, CDR1 is SGHTA and CDR2 FQGTGA. Trimming left V 1 base short and J 8 bases short, with 11 bases between. This CDR3 spans 13 amino acids. In the original processing: Reference gene primer amplification yielded estimated nucleated cell counts. The data were produced by immunoSEQ multiplex PCR, yet TCRdb's version contains in-frame clones alone and is incomplete. That table gives V, J and clone size, and the DNA gave D and trimming. The sample records about 180,000 clones, 75% to 90% being singletons. The rearrangement links TRBV7-3 to TRBJ1-1; maybe TRBD1 (5 bases). The material sequenced was peripheral blood. The receptor was isolated from a woman in her seventies with COVID-19, enrolled during active disease. CDR3 nucleotide sequence: TGTGCCAGCAGCTTAAACGGCAGGGCGGAAGCTTTCTTT. Residues: CASSLNGRAEAFF.